The 8 T cell receptor beta chains in this list originate from one sample, sequenced in a study of T cell changes during pregnancy in multiple sclerosis. Repertoires were generated with immunoSEQ multiplex PCR, while TCRdb's copy carries only in-frame clones and drops some. Among tens of thousands of clones, 85% to 90% were seen once, and the ten largest hold 7.5% to 8%. The sequenced sample was CD8+ T cells from peripheral blood mononuclear cells, obtained before pregnancy. The receptors come from a female donor with multiple sclerosis, enrolled in a pregnancy study.

This chain links TRBV10-3 with TRBJ2-7; the D gene is possibly TRBD2 (6 bases). CDR1 and CDR2 (germline): ENHRY, SYGVKD. V dropped 2 bases and J dropped 12 bases, with 17 bases sitting between them. The CDR3 has 13 amino acids. CDR3 sequence (DNA): TGTGCCATCAGTGAGAGGTCTGCGGGACGGGCGTACTTC. Translating it yields CAISERSAGRAYF.

The chain joins TRBV30 to TRBJ2-5; weak D call: TRBD1 (5 bases). With 1 base removed from V and 0 bases from J, the gap between germline ends came to 6 bases. This CDR3 has 13 residues. Germline values: CDR1 GTSNPN, CDR2 SVGIG (reference sequence). The CDR3 sequence: CAWSGQNQETQYF. Written as DNA, the CDR3 is TGTGCCTGGAGTGGACAGAACCAAGAGACCCAGTACTTC.

The chain couples TRBV5-1 to TRBJ1-4; 11 bases match TRBD1. The V gene's germline CDR1 is SGHRS and CDR2 YFSETQ. The CDR3 consists of 18 residues. The V segment lost 4 bases and the J segment 0 bases; nucleotides outside the gene matches: 8. DNA for the CDR3: TGCGCCAGCAGCCCCGCATGGGGACAGGGGGCAACTAATGAAAAACTGTTTTTT. Translating gives CASSPAWGQGATNEKLFF.

The rearrangement uses TRBV5-6 and TRBJ2-2; TRBD1 aligns across 8 bases. Germline loops: CDR1 SGHDT, CDR2 YYEEEE. Trimming removed 2 bases from V and 6 bases from J; junction bases left unmatched: 3. The CDR3 covers 14 residues. The CDR3 DNA sequence: TGTGCCAGCAGCTTCCCAGGGGGCTCCGGGGAGCTGTTTTTT. It translates to CASSFPGGSGELFF.

The CDR3 DNA is TGTGCCATCCAACAGTCCGGGGACAATCAGCCCCAGCATTTT. Its protein is CAIQQSGDNQPQHF. The chain combines TRBV10-3 with TRBJ1-5; D is unclear. The CDR3 sequence is 14 residues long. V was shortened by 8 bases and J by 3 bases, with 14 bases between the two germline ends. The germline CDR1 and CDR2 sequences are ENHRY and SYGVKD.

The chain has TRBV7-9 and TRBJ2-1; 10 positions agree with TRBD2. CDR1 is SEHNR, CDR2 FQNEAQ, per germline (reference sequence). V gave up 0 bases and J gave up 6 bases; unmatched junction bases: 11. CDR3 length equals 18 residues. The CDR3 spells CASSLASGGWAVVNEQFF. The DNA for the CDR3 is TGTGCCAGCAGCTTAGCTAGCGGGGGGTGGGCGGTGGTCAATGAGCAGTTCTTC.

V usage is TRBV7-9 and J usage is TRBJ2-2, with 11 nucleotides matching TRBD2. With V trimmed by 3 bases and J by 0 bases, 9 bases remained unmatched. The length of the CDR3 is 19 residues. Looked up from germline, CDR1 is SEHNR and CDR2 is FQNEAQ (reference sequence). The CDR3 sequence is CASSLTGTSGNTNTGELFF. DNA of the CDR3: TGTGCCAGCAGCTTGACCGGGACTAGCGGCAACACGAACACCGGGGAGCTGTTTTTT.

V gene TRBV6-1 combines with J gene TRBJ2-7, with D tentatively TRBD2 (5 bases). Germline loops: CDR1 MNHNS, CDR2 SASEGT. This CDR3 has 14 residues. Between the trimmed V and J ends, which lost 3 bases and 4 bases, there was a span of 13 bases. CDR3 loop: CASSDSGIGYEQYF. Written as DNA, the CDR3 is TGTGCCAGCAGTGATTCGGGGATAGGATACGAGCAGTACTTC.